The clone carrying this T cell receptor (beta chain) occurred a few times. Its antigen is unidentified. The same CDR3 is also encoded by other DNA sequences in this sample. The sample comes from a study of shared clonotypes between healthy human individuals. Findings and limits, study-wide: Apart from blood, nothing was sampled; tissue repertoires likely differ. What naive subsets generally showed was a larger estimated richness than memory subsets showed.

Libraries were prepared by immunoSEQ multiplex PCR; TCRdb keeps only in-frame clonotypes and omits some of them. There are about 1,500,000 clones in the sample; around 97% occur only once, and roughly 1.2% lies in the top ten. The V and J ends lost 0 bases and 7 bases respectively, with 5 bases between them. This CDR3 is built from 12 residues. CDR1 is SGHNT, CDR2 YYREEE, per germline (reference sequence). The sequencing sample was made of naive CD4+ T cells sorted from blood. Subset: CD45RA+ positively selected. The TCR comes from a young man in good health. The V call is TRBV5-4, the J call TRBJ1-5; D remains unclear. The CDR3 nucleotides read TGTGCCAGCAGCTTGGACAACCAGCCCCAGCATTTT. This encodes CASSLDNQPQHF.